Reported below is one T cell receptor (beta chain). The record originates from a study of blood T cell repertoires in COVID-19. Study-level background: The study drew acute and convalescent COVID-19 samples from the United States, Italy and Spain.

In the authors' methods: Reference gene primer amplification in the assay estimated nucleated cell counts. The method was immunoSEQ multiplex PCR; TCRdb's version includes in-frame clones alone and lacks a portion of them. V, J and clone size derive from that table, while D and trimming were established from the DNA sequence. This sample has over 85,000 clones; over 75% occur once, and the top ten carry 3%. Specimen: peripheral blood. The sequence came from a woman of 80 years or more with COVID-19, enrolled during active disease.

CDR3 loop: CAWRRDRGHEKLFF. For the CDR3, the DNA is TGTGCCTGGAGGAGGGACAGGGGGCATGAAAAACTGTTTTTT. V is TRBV30 and J is TRBJ1-4; 12 positions agree with TRBD1. This CDR3 is built from 14 residues. Germline V gene sequence: CDR1 GTSNPN, CDR2 SVGIG (reference sequence). V was clipped by 3 bases and J by 6 bases; unmatched bases: 2.